What follows are 30 T cell receptor beta chains derived from one specimen sequenced in a study of T cell repertoires in cytomegalovirus infection (dated by TCRdb to about 2019). No antigen is known for these receptors. According to the study, the label for this sample's treatment or condition signals: in vitro stimulation with specific CMV peptide epitopes to enrich CMV-specific T cells. Sequencing took place on an Illumina HiSeq 1500. TCRdb reprocessing: public reads trimmed at Q25 with fastp, clones called with MiXCR, in-frame beta chains kept. Rows merge per CDR3 protein into single entries with the most common DNA and genes. Recorded for this sample are some 920,000 distinct CDR3 sequences; roughly 30% of them occurred a single time. Around 15% of the sample rests with the top ten. The source material was cultured CD8+ T cells from PBMCs, sampled from culture after CMV antigen stimulation. The receptor source for this set is a human donor in good health (CMV status not recorded). Some clones in this sample may be carry-over from other donors' samples.

Comments on this clonotype: The junction departs from the called germline gene at one end, perhaps through a read error. This chain uses TRBV4-1 with TRBJ2-7; 10 nucleotides align to TRBD2. The CDR3 runs 16 residues. Per the germline V gene, CDR1 is MGHRA and CDR2 is YSYEKL. The CDR3 sequence is CASSQDALAGAYEQYF. DNA of the CDR3: TGTGCCAGCAGCCAAGATGCGCTAGCGGGGGCCTACGAGCAGTACTTC.

This clonotype was observed at least ten times. V gene TRBV7-9 combines with J gene TRBJ2-1; D is undetermined. The V end was cut by 6 bases, the J end by 2 bases, with 8 bases between. CDR1 and CDR2 (germline): SEHNR, FQNEAQ (reference sequence). This CDR3 has 13 residues. The CDR3 sequence is CASSSPPYNEQFF. CDR3 nucleotide sequence: TGTGCCAGCAGTTCGCCTCCCTACAATGAGCAGTTCTTC. The variable domain in full, with the rest retrieved from reference TRBV7-9 and TRBJ2-1, is DTGVSQNPRHKITKRGQNVTFRCDPISEHNRLYWYRQTLGQGPEFLTYFQNEAQLEKSRLLSDRFSAERPKGSFSTLEIQRTEQGDSAMYLCASSSPPYNEQFFGPGTRLTVL.

A few counts support this clonotype. The chain carries TRBV15 and TRBJ2-7; no clear D gene. CDR3 length: 15 residues. CDR1 LNHNV and CDR2 YYDKDF come from the germline V gene (reference sequence). Trimming cost V 0 bases and J 5 bases, with 14 bases left between them. In DNA, the CDR3 is TGTGCCACCAGCAGAGATGGTGGTAGCACCCACGAGCAGTACTTC. As protein: CATSRDGGSTHEQYF.

This clonotype was seen only a few times. This chain links TRBV7-6 with TRBJ1-1, with 8 bases aligning to TRBD1. CDR3 size: 17 residues. Per germline, CDR1 SGHVS and CDR2 FNYEAQ. Losses at the gene ends were 3 bases for V and 1 base for J; bases not matched to a gene: 10. The CDR3 region is CASSFTTGAEGNTEAFF. The CDR3 DNA reads as TGTGCCAGCAGCTTCACGACAGGGGCGGAGGGGAACACTGAAGCTTTCTTT.

This clonotype came up a few times. The chain carries TRBV6-1 and TRBJ1-6; the D gene is possibly TRBD1 (5 bases). The CDR3 covers 17 residues. The germline V gene has CDR1 MNHNS and CDR2 SASEGT. V lost 1 base, J lost 0 bases, and 10 bases lay in between. The DNA for the CDR3 is TGTGCCAGCAGTGAAGGCGGACACAGCTCCTATAATTCACCCCTCCACTTT. It is translated as CASSEGGHSSYNSPLHF.

This clonotype was detected once. J is TRBJ2-7 and V is TRBV3-1; D not resolved. V lost 11 bases to trimming and J lost 2 bases, with 10 bases between them. Germline V gene data show CDR1 as LGHDT and CDR2 as YNNKEL (reference sequence). The CDR3 spans 11 residues. For the CDR3, the DNA is TGTGCCGTGGGCCCGACCTACGAGCAGTACTTC. This codes for CAVGPTYEQYF.

This clonotype occurred many times. The V gene is TRBV12-3 or TRBV12-4, the J gene TRBJ2-1; 8 bases are shared with TRBD1. The V gene end was trimmed by 5 bases and the J gene end by 4 bases; junction bases not matched to a gene: 10. The CDR3 totals 16 residues. The CDR3: CASSLRFRDRYNEQFF. For the CDR3, the DNA is TGTGCCAGCAGTCTCCGGTTCCGGGACAGGTACAATGAGCAGTTCTTC.

A single count supports this clonotype. The V gene is TRBV2, the J gene TRBJ2-3; D unclear. The V end lost 10 bases, the J end lost 0 bases, and 17 bases lay between the germline ends. Germline lookup yields CDR1 SNHLY and CDR2 FYNNEI. The CDR3 sequence is 15 residues long. The CDR3 DNA is TGTGCCATCCGGGCCGAACAAGTTAGCACAGATACGCAGTATTTT. Translating gives CAIRAEQVSTDTQYF.

The J gene is TRBJ1-1, the V gene TRBV27; no reliable D call. Trimming removed 5 bases from V and 12 bases from J, with 13 bases in between. CDR3 length: 11 residues. Germline V gives CDR1 MNHEY, CDR2 SMNVEV (reference sequence). This CDR3 is CASSAYTRTFF. CDR3 DNA sequence: TGTGCCAGCAGTGCGTATACCAGGACTTTCTTT.

The sample holds a few counts of this clonotype. J is TRBJ1-5 and V is TRBV5-1; D is undetermined. The CDR3 sequence is 14 residues long. The ends were cut back, 5 bases at V and 0 bases at J, with 9 bases in the middle. Germline CDR1 reads SGHRS; CDR2 reads YFSETQ. The CDR3: CASSDGLSNQPQHF. The CDR3 coding sequence is TGCGCCAGCAGTGACGGACTTAGCAATCAGCCCCAGCATTTT.

V and J are TRBV29-1 and TRBJ1-2; 8 nucleotides align to TRBD1. Trimming at V came to 6 bases and at J to 5 bases, leaving 8 bases not matched to a gene. CDR3 size: 13 residues. Germline V gives CDR1 SQVTM, CDR2 ANQGSEA. CDR3 amino acids: CSVELTGDYGYTF. The DNA for the CDR3 is TGCAGCGTAGAGTTGACAGGGGATTATGGCTACACCTTC.

About this clonotype: A much larger clonotype is one base distant, so this may be a read error. The chain combines TRBV7-8 with TRBJ2-7; TRBD1 matches at 9 bases. Germline V CDR1 and CDR2: SGHVS, FQNEAQ. The CDR3 has 16 amino acids. The V and J ends lost 5 bases and 5 bases, in that order; junction bases with no gene match: 13. CDR3 coding DNA: TGTGCCAGCAGCCGAACGGGACAGGGAAACCCCCACGAGCAGTACGTC. Encoded protein: CASSRTGQGNPHEQYV.

This sequence joins TRBV2 and TRBJ1-2, with D perhaps TRBD1 (6 bases). CDR3 length: 13 amino acids. Germline V lookup: CDR1 SNHLY, CDR2 FYNNEI. V was pared by 8 bases and J by 0 bases, with 10 bases between. The CDR3 DNA sequence: TGTGCCAGCGGGGGGACATCTAACTATGGCTACACCTTC. Amino acid sequence: CASGGTSNYGYTF.

The rearrangement links TRBV19 to TRBJ2-1; 8 nucleotides match TRBD2. Unmatched junction bases numbered 5, after V lost 2 bases and J lost 2 bases. CDR1 is LNHDA, CDR2 SQIVND, per germline (reference sequence). This CDR3 is built from 16 residues. The DNA for the CDR3 is TGTGCCAGTAGTATAATAAGCGGGGGAACCTACAATGAGCAGTTCTTC. Translated, it gives CASSIISGGTYNEQFF.

This clonotype was observed a handful of times. The J gene is TRBJ2-2, the V gene TRBV14; 7 bases are shared with TRBD1. The CDR3 spans 15 residues. V was clipped by 4 bases and J by 2 bases; unmatched bases: 4. Germline loops: CDR1 SGHDN, CDR2 FVKESK. CDR3 nucleotides: TGTGCCAGCAGCCGGACAGGCGATAACACCGGGGAGCTGTTTTTT. It yields the protein CASSRTGDNTGELFF.

V and J are TRBV19 and TRBJ2-7; no firm D call. Looked up from germline, CDR1 is LNHDA and CDR2 is SQIVND (reference sequence). This CDR3 region has 14 residues. Trimming took 2 bases from V and 1 from J, leaving 9 bases between them. In nucleotides, the CDR3 is TGTGCCAGTAGTATAAGACTGTTTTCCTACGAGCAGTACTTC. As protein: CASSIRLFSYEQYF.

The rearrangement uses TRBV7-9 and TRBJ1-1; D may be TRBD1 (5 bases). The CDR3 loop spans 11 amino acids. V was pared by 8 bases and J by 7 bases, with 11 bases between. The V gene's germline CDR1 is SEHNR and CDR2 FQNEAQ (reference sequence). This CDR3 is CASSGGGEAFF. The CDR3 DNA reads as TGTGCCAGCTCCGGGGGGGGTGAAGCTTTCTTT.

This clonotype occurred a few times. V is TRBV6-6 and J is TRBJ2-2, with 7 bases aligning to TRBD2. Germline-derived CDR1 and CDR2 are MNHNY and SVGAGI (reference sequence). The CDR3 is 15 amino acids. J lost 4 bases, V lost 6 bases, and 8 bases had no gene match. CDR3: CASSRWEGTTGELFF. DNA of the CDR3: TGTGCCAGCAGCCGGTGGGAGGGCACCACCGGGGAGCTGTTTTTT.

This chain uses TRBV27 with TRBJ1-2; possibly TRBD1 for D (6 bases). Trimming removed 3 bases from V and 2 bases from J, with 16 bases in between. Germline-derived CDR1 and CDR2 are MNHEY and SMNVEV (reference sequence). This CDR3 comprises 16 residues. DNA of the CDR3: TGTGCCAGCAGTTTCTCCGCAGGGGACCGCAACTATGGCTACACCTTC. It yields the protein CASSFSAGDRNYGYTF.

This chain uses TRBV19 with TRBJ2-7; 12 nucleotides align to TRBD1. CDR1 and CDR2 from the germline V gene are LNHDA and SQIVND (reference sequence). The CDR3 covers 18 residues. Trimming took 4 bases from V and 4 from J; bases not matched to a gene: 14. The CDR3 reads CASSTILSGTGGSYEQYF. The CDR3, as DNA: TGTGCCAGTAGTACAATACTATCCGGGACAGGGGGCTCTTACGAGCAGTACTTC. The whole variable domain, remainder taken from reference TRBV19 and TRBJ2-7, is DGGITQSPKYLFRKEGQNVTLSCEQNLNHDAMYWYRQDPGQGLRLIYYSQIVNDFQKGDIAEGYSVSREKKESFPLTVTSAQKNPTAFYLCASSTILSGTGGSYEQYFGPGTRLTVT.

This clonotype was observed a few times. V and J are TRBV6-1 and TRBJ2-1; 9 nucleotides match TRBD1. J was trimmed by 5 bases and V by 6 bases; bases with no gene match: 11. The CDR3 length is 16 residues. Germline V gives CDR1 MNHNS, CDR2 SASEGT. The DNA for the CDR3 is TGTGCCAGCAGGAACCTACGGACAGGGGTAAACAATGAGCAGTTCTTC. Translated, it gives CASRNLRTGVNNEQFF.

This clonotype was recorded at least ten times. The junction does not match germline at one end; this may be a read error. The V call is TRBV7-9, the J call TRBJ2-1; possibly TRBD1 or TRBD2 for D (6 bases each). Germline loops: CDR1 SEHNR, CDR2 FQNEAQ (reference sequence). There are 15 residues in the CDR3. The CDR3 DNA reads as TGTGCCAGCAGTTTAGGCGGGACACCTTACAATGAGCAGTTCTTC. Protein: CASSLGGTPYNEQFF.

This clonotype showed up just a few times. V and J are TRBV14 and TRBJ2-5; D gene ambiguous. The CDR3 sequence is 15 residues long. The germline V and J ends were trimmed by 0 bases and 4 bases, with 12 bases remaining between them. The V gene's germline CDR1 is SGHDN and CDR2 FVKESK. CDR3 loop: CASSQEVRSRETQYF. For the CDR3, the DNA is TGTGCCAGCAGCCAAGAAGTTAGGTCAAGAGAGACCCAGTACTTC. The full variable domain, its missing parts supplied by reference TRBV14 and TRBJ2-5, is EAGVTQFPSHSVIEKGQTVTLRCDPISGHDNLYWYRRVMGKEIKFLLHFVKESKQDESGMPNNRFLAERTGGTYSTLKVQPAELEDSGVYFCASSQEVRSRETQYFGPGTRLLVL.

This clonotype turned up a few times. J is TRBJ2-5 and V is TRBV5-5, with D unresolved. There are 13 residues in the CDR3. V was cut by 6 bases and J by 5 bases, with 14 bases left in between. The germline V gene encodes CDR1 SGHKS and CDR2 YYEKEE (reference sequence). The CDR3 reads CASNARSSETQYF. The CDR3 coding sequence is TGTGCCAGCAACGCCCGGTCATCGGAGACCCAGTACTTC.

This clonotype occurred many times. The chain joins TRBV7-2 to TRBJ2-1, with a tentative D call TRBD2 (5 bases). Trimming removed 5 bases at V and 8 bases at J, with 22 bases between. The CDR3 is 16 amino acids. CDR1 and CDR2 from the germline V gene are SGHTA and FQGNSA. CDR3 bases: TGTGCCAGCAGCCCTCTCTGGGCGGGCCCTACATATGAGCAGTTCTTC. Translation gives CASSPLWAGPTYEQFF.

This clonotype was picked up many times. The rearrangement uses TRBV7-6 and TRBJ2-2; TRBD1 matches at 8 bases. Unmatched junction bases numbered 8, after V lost 4 bases and J lost 4 bases. The CDR3 runs to 16 residues. Germline CDR1 reads SGHVS; CDR2 reads FNYEAQ. The CDR3, as DNA: TGTGCCAGCAGCTCAACCGGACAGGGCGGCACCGGGGAGCTGTTTTTT. Residues: CASSSTGQGGTGELFF.

As regards this clonotype: It is unclear where the CDR3 begins or ends on the DNA, so no DNA is shown, and the CDR3 is as TCRdb lists it. CDR3: CISVSEASRLAGGPREQYF. The rearrangement links TRBV7-5 to TRBJ2-7; TRBD2, as called in the table, went unchecked against the DNA. TRBV7-5 is a pseudogene locus. The CDR3 spans 19 residues, counting both ends.

The genes are TRBV11-2 and TRBJ1-1; D ambiguous. Germline V gives CDR1 SGHAT, CDR2 FQNNGV. V lost 8 bases and J lost 0, with 16 bases in between. This CDR3 comprises 15 residues. CDR3 region: CASSPSRFMNTEAFF. DNA of the CDR3: TGTGCCAGCTCTCCTTCGCGGTTTATGAACACTGAAGCTTTCTTT.

A word on this clonotype: The junction and the germline gene differ at one end; a read error may be behind it. The rearrangement links TRBV27 to TRBJ1-2, with a tentative D call TRBD1 (6 bases). Germline V gene sequence: CDR1 MNHEY, CDR2 SMNVEV (reference sequence). The CDR3 consists of 16 residues. DNA of the CDR3: TGTGCCAGCAGTTTATCGATTTTGGGGGGCAACTTTGGCTACACCTTC. Translating it yields CASSLSILGGNFGYTF.

This clonotype was observed many times. The rearrangement joins TRBV7-6 to TRBJ2-2, with 7 bases matching TRBD1. The CDR3 loop spans 15 amino acids. V shed 4 bases and J 4 bases; nucleotides not matched to a gene: 6. Germline-derived CDR1 and CDR2 are SGHVS and FNYEAQ. The CDR3 loop reads CASSSRQGTTGELFF. Written as DNA, the CDR3 is TGTGCCAGCAGCTCCAGACAGGGTACCACCGGGGAGCTGTTTTTT.